Detailed here is one T cell receptor (beta chain). The data belong to a study of OX40 agonist ivuxolimab in advanced cancers. At the level of the study: Prior anti-PD-1, anti-PD-L1 or anti-CTLA-4 therapy did not bar entry, and more than 35% had some.

Losses at the gene ends were 3 bases for V and 1 base for J; bases not matched to a gene: 3. Germline lookup yields CDR1 SGDLS and CDR2 YYNGEE. The CDR3 sequence is 15 residues long. Here immunoSEQ multiplex PCR was the method, and the copy in TCRdb shows in-frame clones only, minus some. Here the sample spans roughly 80,000 clones, about 81% being singletons. The sequence was collected from an adult with an advanced solid tumor such as melanoma, head and neck, liver or kidney cancer. The sample consisted of CD4+ or CD8+ T cells sorted from blood, taken in a trial of the OX40 agonist ivuxolimab. The rearrangement uses TRBV9 and TRBJ1-5; 8 bases fit TRBD1. The CDR3 DNA reads TGTGCCAGCAGCGAAACAGGGGGAAGCAATCAGCCCCAGCATTTT. It yields the protein CASSETGGSNQPQHF.